This entry lists 5 T cell receptor beta chains sequenced from one sample in a study of blood T cell repertoires in COVID-19. Using immunoSEQ multiplex PCR, the repertoire was profiled, and TCRdb retains in-frame clones only, with some absent. Found here are some 290,000 clones, around 90% of them singletons; the top ten hold roughly 2.9%. Sequencing was performed on peripheral blood. These receptors all come from a woman aged 25 to 45 with COVID-19, enrolled during active disease.

This clone was picked up one time. Here the CDR3 reads CASSLVRGEQPQHF. CDR3 nucleotide sequence: TGTGCCAGCAGCTTGGTAAGGGGCGAACAGCCCCAGCATTTT. The rearrangement uses TRBV5-8 and TRBJ1-5, with a tentative D call TRBD1 (5 bases). CDR3 length: 14 residues. V was cut by 0 bases and J by 7 bases, with 11 bases left in between. Per germline, CDR1 SGHTS and CDR2 YDEGEE.

This sequence joins TRBV29-1 and TRBJ1-1; D is uncertain. CDR1 and CDR2 (germline): SQVTM, ANQGSEA. There are 11 residues in the CDR3. The ends were cut back, 6 bases at V and 0 bases at J, with 5 bases in the middle. This CDR3 reads CSVQMNTEAFF. DNA of the CDR3: TGCAGCGTGCAGATGAACACTGAAGCTTTCTTT.

The genes are TRBV5-1 and TRBJ1-2, with a weak D call TRBD1 (5 bases). The CDR3 is 16 amino acids. V dropped 1 base and J dropped 1 base, with 14 bases sitting between them. Germline V gene sequence: CDR1 SGHRS, CDR2 YFSETQ. In nucleotides, the CDR3 is TGCGCCAGCAGCTTGAGTGGGGCAAACCTTAACTATGGCTACACCTTC. This encodes CASSLSGANLNYGYTF.

This chain connects TRBV10-3 to TRBJ1-2; D might be TRBD1 (6 bases). V was clipped by 6 bases and J by 2 bases, with 19 bases between them. In germline, CDR1 is ENHRY, CDR2 SYGVKD. The CDR3 has 16 residues. This CDR3 reads CAISPTGTDGNYGYTF. CDR3 in DNA: TGTGCCATCAGCCCCACAGGGACGGACGGAAACTATGGCTACACCTTC.

This clone was counted at least ten times. V is TRBV28 and J is TRBJ2-1, with 7 bases aligning to TRBD1. The CDR3 spans 15 residues. Germline CDR1 and CDR2: MDHEN and SYDVKM. The ends lost 6 bases at V and 2 bases at J; junction bases unmatched: 7. CDR3 coding DNA: TGTGCCAGCAGGATCCCGGGACAGCCCTACAATGAGCAGTTCTTC. This codes for CASRIPGQPYNEQFF.